One and the same sample provided the 2 T cell receptor beta chains below, sequenced in a study of blood T cells in healthy people across ages (dated by TCRdb to between 2014 and 2016). Libraries were made using 5' RACE. The run used an Illumina HiSeq 2500. A second PCR of about 6 to 12 cycles was run with a J-beta primer mix and a sample-barcoded 5' primer. TCRdb applied fastp at Q25 and MiXCR to the public reads, then kept only in-frame beta chains. Rows are combined by CDR3 protein, so each entry shows the most common genes and DNA. The sample records over a million distinct CDR3 sequences, less than 25% of which are singletons. The ten largest make up about 0.8% of the sample. These data also featured in a second study, about T cells of mothers and their children.

Sequencing input: blood. These receptors came from a girl aged 2 to 10 in good health.

This chain joins TRBV6-5 and TRBJ2-2, with D hard to call. The CDR3 is 14 residues long. The ends were cut back, 4 bases at V and 0 bases at J, with 6 bases in the middle. Germline V gives CDR1 MNHEY, CDR2 SVGAGI. CDR3 residues: CASSSHSNTGELFF. CDR3 bases: TGTGCCAGCAGTTCTCACTCGAACACCGGGGAGCTGTTTTTT.

This clonotype was detected only a few times. The chain recombines TRBV11-2 with TRBJ2-5; no firm D call. Trimming stripped 1 base from V and 2 bases from J, with 11 bases between. Germline assignment: CDR1 SGHAT and CDR2 FQNNGV. This CDR3 is built from 15 residues. The CDR3 DNA reads as TGTGCCAGCAGCTTAGTTTTGGCAGCACAAGAGACCCAGTACTTC. This sequence encodes CASSLVLAAQETQYF.